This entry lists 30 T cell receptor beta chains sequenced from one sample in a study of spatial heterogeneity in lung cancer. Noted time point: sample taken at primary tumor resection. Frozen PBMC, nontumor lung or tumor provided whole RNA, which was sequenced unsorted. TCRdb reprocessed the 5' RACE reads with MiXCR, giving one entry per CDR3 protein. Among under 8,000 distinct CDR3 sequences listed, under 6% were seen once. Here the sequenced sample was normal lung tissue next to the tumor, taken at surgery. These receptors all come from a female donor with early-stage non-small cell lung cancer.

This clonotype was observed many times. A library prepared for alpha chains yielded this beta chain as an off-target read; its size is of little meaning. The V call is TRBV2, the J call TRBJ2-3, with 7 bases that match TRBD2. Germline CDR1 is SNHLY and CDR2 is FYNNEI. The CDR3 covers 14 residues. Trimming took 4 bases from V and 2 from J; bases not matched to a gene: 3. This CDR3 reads CASSVGTNTDTQYF. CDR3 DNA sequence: TGTGCCAGCAGTGTCGGGACTAACACAGATACGCAGTATTTT.

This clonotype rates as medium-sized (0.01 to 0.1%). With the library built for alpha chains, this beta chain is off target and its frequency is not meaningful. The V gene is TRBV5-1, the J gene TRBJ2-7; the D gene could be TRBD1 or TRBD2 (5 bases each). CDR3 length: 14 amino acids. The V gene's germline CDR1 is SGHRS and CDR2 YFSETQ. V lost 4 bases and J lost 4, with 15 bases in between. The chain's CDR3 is CASSPQGGGYEQYF. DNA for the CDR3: TGCGCCAGCAGCCCGCAAGGTGGGGGTTACGAGCAGTACTTC.

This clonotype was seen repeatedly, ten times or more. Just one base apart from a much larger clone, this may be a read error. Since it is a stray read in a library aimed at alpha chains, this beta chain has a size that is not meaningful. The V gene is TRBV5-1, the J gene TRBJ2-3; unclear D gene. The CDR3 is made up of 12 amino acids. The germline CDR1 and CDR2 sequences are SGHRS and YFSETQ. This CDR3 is CTSRPYTDTQYF. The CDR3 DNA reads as TGCACCAGCAGGCCCTACACAGATACGCAGTATTTT.

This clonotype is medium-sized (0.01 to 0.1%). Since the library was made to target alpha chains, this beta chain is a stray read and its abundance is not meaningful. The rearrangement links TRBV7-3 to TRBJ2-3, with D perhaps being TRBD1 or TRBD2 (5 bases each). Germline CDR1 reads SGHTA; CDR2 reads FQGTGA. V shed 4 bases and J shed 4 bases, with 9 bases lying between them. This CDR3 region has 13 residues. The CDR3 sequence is CASSSSGPDTQYF. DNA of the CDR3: TGTGCCAGCAGCTCCTCGGGGCCAGATACGCAGTATTTT.

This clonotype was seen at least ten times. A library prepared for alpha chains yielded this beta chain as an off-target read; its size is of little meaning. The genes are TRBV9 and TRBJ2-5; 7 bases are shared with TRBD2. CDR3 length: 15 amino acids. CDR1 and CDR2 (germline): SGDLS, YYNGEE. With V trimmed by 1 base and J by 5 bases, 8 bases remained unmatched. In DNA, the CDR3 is TGTGCCAGCAGCGTACTGGCGGGAGATTTTGAGACCCAGTACTTC. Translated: CASSVLAGDFETQYF.

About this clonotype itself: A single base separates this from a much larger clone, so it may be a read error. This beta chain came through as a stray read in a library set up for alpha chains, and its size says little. The CDR3 here is CASSLDTTGTYAQYF. CDR3 DNA sequence: TGTGCCAGCAGCTTAGACACGACAGGGACCTACGCGCAGTACTTC. The rearrangement joins TRBV7-9 to TRBJ2-7; 7 bases agree with TRBD1. The CDR3 loop spans 15 amino acids. Germline V gives CDR1 SEHNR, CDR2 FQNEAQ (reference sequence).

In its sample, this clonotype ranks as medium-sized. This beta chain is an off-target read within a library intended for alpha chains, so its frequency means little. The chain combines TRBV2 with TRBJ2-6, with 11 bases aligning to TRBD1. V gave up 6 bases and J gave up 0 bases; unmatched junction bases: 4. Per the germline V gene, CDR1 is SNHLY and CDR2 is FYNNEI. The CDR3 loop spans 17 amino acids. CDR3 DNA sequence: TGTGCCAGCAGCGGGACAGGGGGATACTCTGGGGCCAACGTCCTGACTTTC. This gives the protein CASSGTGGYSGANVLTF.

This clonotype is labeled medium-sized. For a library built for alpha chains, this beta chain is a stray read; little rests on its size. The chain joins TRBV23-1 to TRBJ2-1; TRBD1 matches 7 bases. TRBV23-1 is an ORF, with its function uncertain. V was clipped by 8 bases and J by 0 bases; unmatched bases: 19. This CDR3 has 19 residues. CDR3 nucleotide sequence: TGCGCCAGCGCACTACCCCGGAACAGGGGCCTCCCCTCCTACAATGAGCAGTTCTTC. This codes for CASALPRNRGLPSYNEQFF.

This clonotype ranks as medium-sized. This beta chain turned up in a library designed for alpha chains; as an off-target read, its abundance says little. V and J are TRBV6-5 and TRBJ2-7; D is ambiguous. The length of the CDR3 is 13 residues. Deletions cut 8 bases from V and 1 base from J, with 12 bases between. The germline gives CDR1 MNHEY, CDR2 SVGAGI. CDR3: CASGPTGSYEQYF. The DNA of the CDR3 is TGTGCCAGCGGACCCACCGGGTCCTACGAGCAGTACTTC.

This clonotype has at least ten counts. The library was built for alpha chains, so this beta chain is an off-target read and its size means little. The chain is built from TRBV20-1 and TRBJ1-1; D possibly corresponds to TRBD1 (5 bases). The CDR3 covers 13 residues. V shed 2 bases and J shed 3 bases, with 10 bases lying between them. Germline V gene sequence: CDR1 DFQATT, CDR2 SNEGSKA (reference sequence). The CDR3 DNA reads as TGCAGTGCTAGAAGTGGCAGGGACACTGAAGCTTTCTTT. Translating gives CSARSGRDTEAFF.

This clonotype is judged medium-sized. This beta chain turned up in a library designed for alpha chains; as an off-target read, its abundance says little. CDR3 amino acids: CSVEGTGTGNYGYTF. The CDR3 coding sequence is TGCAGCGTTGAGGGTACCGGGACAGGGAACTATGGCTACACCTTC. The gene calls are TRBV29-1 and TRBJ1-2; 9 nucleotides match TRBD1. There are 15 residues in the CDR3. V dropped 3 bases and J dropped 2; count of bases not matched to a gene: 7. The germline V gene has CDR1 SQVTM and CDR2 ANQGSEA.

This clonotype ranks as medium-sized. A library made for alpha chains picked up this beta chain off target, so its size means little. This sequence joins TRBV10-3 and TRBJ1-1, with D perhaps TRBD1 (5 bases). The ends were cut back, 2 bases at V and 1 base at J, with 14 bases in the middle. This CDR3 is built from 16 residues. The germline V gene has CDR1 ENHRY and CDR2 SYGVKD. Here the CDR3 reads CAISERGTGTNTEAFF. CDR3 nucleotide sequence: TGTGCCATCAGTGAGCGCGGGACGGGAACGAACACTGAAGCTTTCTTT.

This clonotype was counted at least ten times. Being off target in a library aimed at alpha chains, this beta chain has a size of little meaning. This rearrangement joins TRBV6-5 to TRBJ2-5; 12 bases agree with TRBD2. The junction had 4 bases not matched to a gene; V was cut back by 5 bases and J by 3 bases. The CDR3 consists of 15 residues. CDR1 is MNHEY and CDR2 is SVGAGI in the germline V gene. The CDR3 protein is CASSPRTSGKETQYF. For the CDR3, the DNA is TGTGCCAGCAGTCCCCGGACTAGCGGGAAAGAGACCCAGTACTTC.

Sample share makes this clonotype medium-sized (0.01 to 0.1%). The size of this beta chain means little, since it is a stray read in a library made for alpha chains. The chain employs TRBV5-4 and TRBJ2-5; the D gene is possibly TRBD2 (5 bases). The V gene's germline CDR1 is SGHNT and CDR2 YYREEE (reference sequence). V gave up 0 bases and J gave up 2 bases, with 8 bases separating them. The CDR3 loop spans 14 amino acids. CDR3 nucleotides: TGTGCCAGCAGCTTGGGACGGAGGCAAGAGACCCAGTACTTC. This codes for CASSLGRRQETQYF.

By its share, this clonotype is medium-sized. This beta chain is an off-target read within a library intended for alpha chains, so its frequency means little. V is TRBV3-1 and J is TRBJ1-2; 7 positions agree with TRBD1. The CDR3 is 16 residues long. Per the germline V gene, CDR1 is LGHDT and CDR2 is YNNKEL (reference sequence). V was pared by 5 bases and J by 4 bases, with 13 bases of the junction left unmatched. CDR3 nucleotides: TGTGCCAGCAGCACACCCGGACAGGAGTTTTCCTATGGCTACACCTTC. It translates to CASSTPGQEFSYGYTF.

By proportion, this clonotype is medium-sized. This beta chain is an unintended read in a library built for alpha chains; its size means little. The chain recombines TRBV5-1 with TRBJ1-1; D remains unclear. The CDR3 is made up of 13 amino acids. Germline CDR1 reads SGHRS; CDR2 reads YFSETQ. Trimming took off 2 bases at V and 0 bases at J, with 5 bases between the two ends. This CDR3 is CASSLTLNTEAFF. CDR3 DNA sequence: TGCGCCAGCAGCTTAACCTTGAACACTGAAGCTTTCTTT.

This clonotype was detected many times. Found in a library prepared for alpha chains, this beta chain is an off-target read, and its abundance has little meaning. CDR3 sequence (DNA): TGTGCCAGCAGTGATTTGGGACTAGCGAAAAATGAGCAGTTCTTC. It specifies CASSDLGLAKNEQFF. The rearrangement uses TRBV2 and TRBJ2-1; 10 positions agree with TRBD2. Trimming at V came to 3 bases and at J to 7 bases, leaving 6 bases not matched to a gene. Germline V CDR1 and CDR2: SNHLY, FYNNEI. CDR3 length: 15 amino acids.

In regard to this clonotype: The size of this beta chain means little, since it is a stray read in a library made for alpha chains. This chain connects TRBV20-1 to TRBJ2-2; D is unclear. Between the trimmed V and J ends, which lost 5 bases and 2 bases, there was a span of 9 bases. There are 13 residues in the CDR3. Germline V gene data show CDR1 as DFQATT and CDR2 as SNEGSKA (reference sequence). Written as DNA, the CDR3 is TGCAGTGCTGGGCATGCTAACACCGGGGAGCTGTTTTTT. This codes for CSAGHANTGELFF.

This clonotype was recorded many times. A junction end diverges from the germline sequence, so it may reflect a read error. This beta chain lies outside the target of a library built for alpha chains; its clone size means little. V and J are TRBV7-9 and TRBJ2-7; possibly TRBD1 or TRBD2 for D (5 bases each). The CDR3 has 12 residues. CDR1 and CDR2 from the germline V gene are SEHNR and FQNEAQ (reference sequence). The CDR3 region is CASSLERGRLWF. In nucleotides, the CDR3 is TGTGCCAGCAGCTTAGAGAGGGGACGCCTATGGTTC.

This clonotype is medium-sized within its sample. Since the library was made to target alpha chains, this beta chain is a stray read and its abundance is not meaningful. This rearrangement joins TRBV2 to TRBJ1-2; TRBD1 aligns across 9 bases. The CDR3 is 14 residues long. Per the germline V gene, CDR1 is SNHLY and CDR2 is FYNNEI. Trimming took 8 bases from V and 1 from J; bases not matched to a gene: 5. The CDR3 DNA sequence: TGTGCCAGCGGGACAGGGACACTTAACTATGGCTACACCTTC. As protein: CASGTGTLNYGYTF.

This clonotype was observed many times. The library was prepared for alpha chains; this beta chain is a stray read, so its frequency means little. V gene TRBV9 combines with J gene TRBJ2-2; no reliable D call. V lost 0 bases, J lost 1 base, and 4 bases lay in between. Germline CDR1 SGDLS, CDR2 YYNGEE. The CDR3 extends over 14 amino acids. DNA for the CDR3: TGTGCCAGCAGCGTAGTAGGGAACACCGGGGAGCTGTTTTTT. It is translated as CASSVVGNTGELFF.

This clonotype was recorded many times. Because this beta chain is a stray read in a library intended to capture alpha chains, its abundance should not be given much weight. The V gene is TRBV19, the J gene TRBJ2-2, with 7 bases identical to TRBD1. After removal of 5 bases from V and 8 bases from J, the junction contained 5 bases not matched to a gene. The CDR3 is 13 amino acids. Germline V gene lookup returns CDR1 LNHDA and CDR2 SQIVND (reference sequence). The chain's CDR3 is CASSQQGKGELFF. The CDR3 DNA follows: TGTGCCAGTAGTCAACAGGGGAAGGGGGAGCTGTTTTTT.

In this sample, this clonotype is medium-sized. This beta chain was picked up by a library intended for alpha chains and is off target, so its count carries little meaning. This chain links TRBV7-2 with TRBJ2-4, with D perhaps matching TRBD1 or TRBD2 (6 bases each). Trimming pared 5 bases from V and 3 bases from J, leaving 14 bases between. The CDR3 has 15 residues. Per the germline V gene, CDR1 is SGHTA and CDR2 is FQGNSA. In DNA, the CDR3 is TGTGCCAGCAGCCCCGGGGGCAAGGGCAAAAACATTCAGTACTTC. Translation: CASSPGGKGKNIQYF.

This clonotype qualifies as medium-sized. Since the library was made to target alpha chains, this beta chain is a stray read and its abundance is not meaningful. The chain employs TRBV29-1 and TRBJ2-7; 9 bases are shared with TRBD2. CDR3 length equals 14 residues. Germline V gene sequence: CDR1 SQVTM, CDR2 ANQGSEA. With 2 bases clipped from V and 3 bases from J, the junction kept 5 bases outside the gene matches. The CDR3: CSVEFGSGSYEQYF. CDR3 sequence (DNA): TGCAGCGTTGAATTTGGTAGCGGGAGCTACGAGCAGTACTTC.

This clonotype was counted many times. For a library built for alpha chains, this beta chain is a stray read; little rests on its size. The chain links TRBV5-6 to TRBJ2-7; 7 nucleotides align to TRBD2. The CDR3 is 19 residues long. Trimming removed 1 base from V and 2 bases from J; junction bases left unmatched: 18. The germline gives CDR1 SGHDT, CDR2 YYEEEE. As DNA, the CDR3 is TGTGCCAGCAGCTTGACGTCGGGACTCTGGGTAGCGGGCGCCTACGAGCAGTACTTC. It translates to CASSLTSGLWVAGAYEQYF.

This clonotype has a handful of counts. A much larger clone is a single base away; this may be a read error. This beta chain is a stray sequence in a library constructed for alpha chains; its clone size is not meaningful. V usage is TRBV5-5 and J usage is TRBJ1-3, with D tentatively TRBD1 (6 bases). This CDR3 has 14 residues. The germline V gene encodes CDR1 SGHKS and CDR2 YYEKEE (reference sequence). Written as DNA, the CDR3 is TGTGTCAGCAGCTGGGACATCACTGGAAACACCATATATTTT. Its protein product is CVSSWDITGNTIYF.

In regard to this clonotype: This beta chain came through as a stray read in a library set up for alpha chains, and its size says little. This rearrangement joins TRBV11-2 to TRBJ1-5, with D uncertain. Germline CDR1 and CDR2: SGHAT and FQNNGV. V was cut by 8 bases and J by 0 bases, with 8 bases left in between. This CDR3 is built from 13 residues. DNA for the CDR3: TGTGCCAGCGCGATCAATAGCAATCAGCCCCAGCATTTT. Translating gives CASAINSNQPQHF.

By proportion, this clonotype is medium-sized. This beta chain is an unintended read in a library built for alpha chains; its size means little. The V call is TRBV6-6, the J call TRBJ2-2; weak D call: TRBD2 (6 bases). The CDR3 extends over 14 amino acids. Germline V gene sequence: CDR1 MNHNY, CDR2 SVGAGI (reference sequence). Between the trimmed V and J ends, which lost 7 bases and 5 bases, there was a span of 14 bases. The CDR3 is CASMYGSRTGELFF. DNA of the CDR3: TGTGCCAGCATGTACGGGAGTCGGACCGGGGAGCTGTTTTTT.

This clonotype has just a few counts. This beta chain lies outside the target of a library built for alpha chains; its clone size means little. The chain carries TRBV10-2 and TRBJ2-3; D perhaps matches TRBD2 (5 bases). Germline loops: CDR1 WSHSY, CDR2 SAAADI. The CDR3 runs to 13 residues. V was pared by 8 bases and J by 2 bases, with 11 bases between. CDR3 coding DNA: TGCGCCAGCTTCGGGATCAACACAGATACGCAGTATTTT. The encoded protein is CASFGINTDTQYF.

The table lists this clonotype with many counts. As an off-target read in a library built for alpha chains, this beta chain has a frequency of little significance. As DNA, the CDR3 is TGCGCCAGCAGCTTGGCCCCCCAAGAGACCCAGTACTTC. This encodes CASSLAPQETQYF. The rearrangement joins TRBV5-1 to TRBJ2-5; D unclear. Trimming took 0 bases from V and 1 from J, leaving 4 bases between them. CDR1 SGHRS and CDR2 YFSETQ come from the germline V gene. The CDR3 spans 13 residues.